This TCR beta chain was observed in a study of cytomegalovirus exposure and HLA in healthy donors. Study context: Out of several hundred genotyped donors, roughly 83% belonged to the Caucasian-associated ancestry cluster. The study's findings and limits: Highly shared variants forming one cluster were likely a sequencing artifact. There were some public TCRs occurring in many donors, but most TCR sequences were rare. Versus the roughly 670-donor mean, an Asian-associated ancestry cluster reportedly showed fewer N-insertions in a later analysis.

V shed 1 base and J shed 1 base, with 7 bases lying between them. Germline-derived CDR1 and CDR2 are SEHNR and FQNEAQ (reference sequence). The CDR3 loop spans 14 amino acids. About this clone: The antigen remains unidentified.

A multiplex PCR was run with 60 Vbeta primers and 13 Jbeta primers. Measured with immunoSEQ multiplex PCR; TCRdb has only the in-frame clones, and not every one. The sample table sets out around 150,000 clones. The sequence derives from a man between 40 and 49 years old in good health and CMV-seronegative. The gene calls are TRBV7-9 and TRBJ1-1; TRBD1 might be the D (5 bases). The material sequenced was PBMCs. The DNA for the CDR3 is TGTGCCAGCAGCTTAGGACAGAGGAACACTGAAGCTTTCTTT. Translated, it gives CASSLGQRNTEAFF. Full variable domain (rest looked up from reference TRBV7-9 and TRBJ1-1): DTGVSQNPRHKITKRGQNVTFRCDPISEHNRLYWYRQTLGQGPEFLTYFQNEAQLEKSRLLSDRFSAERPKGSFSTLEIQRTEQGDSAMYLCASSLGQRNTEAFFGQGTRLTVV.